This T cell receptor beta chain was identified during a study of beta chain features in type 1 diabetes. As for this clone: The antigen is undetermined.

V was cut by 7 bases and J by 11 bases, with 15 bases left in between. The CDR3 consists of 12 residues. CDR1 LNHDA and CDR2 SQIVND come from the germline V gene (reference sequence). Blood was drawn once from each donor into heparinised tubes. The draws averaged about 0.11 L. CD45RO/CCR7/CD25/CD127/CD95/CD27 staining was used to isolate CD4+ naive, central memory, regulatory and stem cell-like memory cells by sorting. The whole isolated RNA underwent reverse transcription, so sequencing captured expressed TCRB transcripts. TCRdb keeps only in-frame clones here, not all; method: immunoSEQ multiplex PCR. The data show 250,000 or so clones, approximately 15% seen once. Study-wide results and limits: The analysis here could not establish whether HLA type shapes TCRB rearrangement. Type 1 diabetes patients had VDJ junctions that carried fewer insertions and more deletions. Moderately but significantly shorter TCRB CDR3s were found in Type 1 diabetes patients in all four CD4+ subsets.

The chain recombines TRBV19 with TRBJ2-1, with D maybe TRBD2 (5 bases). The sequenced sample was naive CD4+ T cells from blood. This receptor was obtained from a man aged 30 to 39 with type 1 diabetes. As DNA, the CDR3 is TGTGCCAGTAACCCCACTAGTGGCAAGCAGTTCTTC. Its protein product is CASNPTSGKQFF. The full variable domain, completed using reference TRBV19 and TRBJ2-1, is DGGITQSPKYLFRKEGQNVTLSCEQNLNHDAMYWYRQDPGQGLRLIYYSQIVNDFQKGDIAEGYSVSREKKESFPLTVTSAQKNPTAFYLCASNPTSGKQFFGPGTRLTVL.